Given below is one T cell receptor (beta chain) in context. Its target antigen remains unknown. Base qualities are not recorded, but no much larger clone differs from it by a single base. V gives up 5 bases and J gives up 0 bases, and the segment between their germline ends measures 10 bases. The germline V gene encodes CDR1 MRHNA and CDR2 SNTAGT. Including cysteine and phenylalanine, the CDR3 has 14 amino acids. Only CDR3 DNA is held: 42 bases, read in frame from base 1. The sample belongs to a study of cytomegalovirus exposure and HLA in healthy donors (dated by TCRdb to 2015 to 2018). Context from the whole study: In an earlier analysis of roughly 500 of the donors, 250 to 350 Gb of sequence data and 100 million or so unique TCR beta sequences from 150 million to 200 million T cells were reported. Roughly 310 gigabases of sequencing data and 80 million or so unique TCR sequences were included in an early release covering roughly 600 HLA-typed donors. Among the approximately 400 genotyped donors, around 79% belonged to the genetic ancestry cluster associated with self-reported Caucasian donors. The aim of the study was to test whether cataloging public T cell receptors could identify signatures of past pathogen exposure. The T cell repertoires of several hundred subjects were profiled by immunosequencing and related to cytomegalovirus serostatus. Besides the first cohort of around 700 subjects, a separate validation cohort made up of roughly 130 different subjects was used. High-throughput TCR immunosequencing, statistical association of individual TCRs with disease status, and machine learning were combined to predict cytomegalovirus infection status. To study patterns of TCR occurrence, a later analysis re-analyzed previously published TCR beta repertoires from just over 650 donors and added high-resolution HLA genotyping. Rather than using new phenotypic data, the later analysis identified candidate immune exposures from TCR beta sequences and from how often those sequences occurred across donors. An earlier analysis of about 600 of the donors used high-throughput TCR beta sequencing to judge whether each TCR beta V gene segment behaved as functional or pseudogenic. Donor age, sex, ethnicity and CMV serostatus were compiled together with the repertoire data. A later genetic analysis took genome-wide SNP genotypes for about three fifths of the roughly 700 donors and used that subset as a discovery cohort. Every repertoire in the discovery cohort had been generated on one and the same sequencing platform. Both class I and class II loci were covered by HLA typing, at four-digit resolution. The number of donors typed differed by locus, with roughly 629-640 for A, B, C, DRB1 and DQB1, roughly 520 for DQA1, 600 to 610 for DPA1, and around 450 for DPB1. Four or five DR-DQ haplotypes were treated as single units for association and clustering because of strong linkage in the cohort. On average, about 200,000 unique TCR beta nucleotide sequences were sequenced per donor among about 400 genotyped donors of the cohort, with 15% to 20% of those sequences being non-productive.

The cohort comprised 666 healthy bone marrow donors. Cohort members were all nominally healthy when sampled, although unrecorded immune exposures were likely present. The donor was CMV seronegative and was included in the group of several hundred seronegative cohort members. Each donor provided a peripheral blood sample, and peripheral blood mononuclear cells were used for TCR beta sequencing. The Qiagen DNeasy Blood Extraction Kit was used to extract genomic DNA from the blood cell samples. Library prep was done by the immunoSEQ multiplex PCR assay. For the multiplex PCR, a mixture combining 60 forward primers for TCR Vbeta segments and 13 reverse primers for TCR Jbeta segments was used. Amplification of the CDR3 region of rearranged TCR beta genes was performed with a multiplex PCR assay on genomic DNA. On the Illumina HiSeq System, the amplified TCR beta libraries were sequenced as 87-base-pair reads. In the original analysis: Across the roughly 640 repertoires, a later analysis counted tens of millions of unique TCR beta chains, around 11 million of which were shared by at least two donors. Raw reads were error-corrected and collapsed into unique sequences by a nearest-neighbor algorithm in which closely related sequences were merged to remove PCR and sequencing errors. V, D and J gene segments were assigned by aligning CDR3 sequences to IMGT reference sequences. For a sequence to be retained, a match of at least six nucleotides was required to both a V gene segment and a J gene segment. A rearrangement was called productive if the CDR3 had no stop codons and remained in frame with V and J, and every other rearrangement was called non-productive. Following IMGT convention, CDR3 was defined as the stretch from the second conserved V-encoded cysteine up to the conserved J-encoded phenylalanine. The earlier analysis of roughly 590 of the donors excluded sequences that lacked an unambiguous match to a single V gene segment. In an earlier analysis of around 600 of the donors, V segments were called functional above 56.7% productive rearrangements and were called segregating when the between-donor standard deviation exceeded 5%. To diagnose cytomegalovirus status from the catalog of TCR beta chain sequences, a statistical classification framework was built. In a later analysis, V and J genes were assigned by comparing TCR nucleotide sequences against IMGT/GENE-DB human TR gene sequences. The TCRdist pipeline was used in a later analysis to assign CDR3 sequences and most-parsimonious VDJ recombination scenarios. In a later analysis, each TCR beta chain was defined by its CDR3 amino acid sequence together with its V-gene family, and reads lacking a unique V-gene family were excluded. A later analysis removed roughly 590 highly shared, low-generation-probability nucleotide sequences to deal with suspected cross-contamination and a sequencing artifact. A later analysis calculated a clonal expansion index for each public chain from normalized within-repertoire ranks of inferred template counts. A later analysis computed generation probabilities with a VDJ recombination model fitted to out-of-frame rearrangements, and checked the results against IGoR. In a later analysis, hypergeometric tests were used to score TCR-TCR, TCR-HLA and TCR-CMV co-occurrence, with a repertoire-size bias correction applied to TCR pairs. A later analysis estimated false discovery rates by permuting HLA or CMV assignments 20 times. In a later analysis, co-occurring TCRs were grouped using DBSCAN, with TCRdist sequence similarity added in when clustering inside HLA-allele-positive subsets. Co-occurrence clustering excluded repertoires with fewer than 30,000 or more than 120,000 public chains, plus five with anomalous nucleotide sharing. TCRdb obtained this table from immuneACCESS and retained in-frame rearrangements with V and J assigned. These tables miss some clones; where compared with another copy, unresolved V genes account for less than half of the shortfall, and the remainder is unexplained. D and trimming come from the DNA, and the V and J calls and clone size come from that table. The sample table records some 40,000 clones; 60% to 75% of these occur just once. The top ten hold approximately 4% of the sample.

What the authors observed across the whole study: The study gave a list of more than 150 TCR beta chains associated with cytomegalovirus. Most TCR sequences were observed very rarely across donors, whereas some public TCRs were present in many individuals. Strong co-occurrence of HLA alleles, especially DR and DQ, made assigning TCR associations to individual alleles difficult. According to a later genetic analysis, donors in an Asian-associated ancestry cluster had fewer N-insertions in productive TCRs than the approximately 700-donor mean. Because some donors lacked HLA typing at each locus, the association tests relied only on the typed subset. In an earlier analysis of roughly 500 of the donors, most TCR beta V segments appeared in productive rearrangements about 90% or about 30% of the time, broadly matching IMGT annotations. Cytomegalovirus status was reported to be diagnosed by the classifier with high specificity and sensitivity in both the original and validation cohorts. According to a later analysis, parvovirus B19, influenza, CMV and Epstein-Barr virus appeared linked to several top co-occurrence clusters. Because counts were too low, more than 15 rarely observed V segments, including chromosome 9 orphons, were left out of the earlier analysis of a few hundred of the donors. A later analysis associated about 17,000 TCR beta sequences with specific HLA alleles at a false discovery rate of 0.05. Sequencing depth was assumed to be roughly uniform across donors in the presence/absence analyses, though that assumption may not hold. CMV serostatus was the only immune exposure information available for the cohort. Some IMGT-functional V segments, including TRBV6-2 and TRBV6-3, could not be distinguished by the 87-base-pair reads and were therefore excluded. Compared with equally common non-associated chains, HLA-associated TCR beta chains in a later analysis were more clonally expanded and had lower generation probabilities. The authors suggested that the approach could potentially be generalized to other disease states and immunological phenotypes. In vitro tests confirmed that a few of the cytomegalovirus-associated TCR beta chains recognize cytomegalovirus antigens. In a later analysis, most CMV-associated TCR beta chains were found to appear HLA-restricted, with HLA associations seemingly driven largely by CMV exposure. A further reported finding was that TCR beta sequences accurately predicted the HLA-A and HLA-B alleles for most subjects in the first cohort. Linkage disequilibrium might explain the correlated functional status among segregating V segments, but an unknown experimental factor could not be excluded. Only TCR beta chains were sequenced in this cohort, and the absence of alpha or paired-chain data limited detectable features. A later genetic analysis associated a missense DCLRE1C variant with V-gene and J-gene trimming of TCR beta chains, and an independent cohort replicated the association. A later analysis found that TCR association rates varied across HLA loci, with DRB1 alleles showing the most associated TCRs and HLA-C alleles the fewest. A group of highly shared sequence variants was considered likely to be a technical artifact of the sequencing pipeline.

The clonotype comes from a man between 35 and 55 years old in good health and CMV-seronegative. The sample was PBMCs. The rearrangement joined TRBV6-4 to TRBJ1-2; a tentative D call is TRBD1 (6 bases match). The encoded CDR3 is CASSRDRSNYGYTF. The DNA reads TGTGCCAGCAGTAGAGACAGGTCTAACTATGGCTACACCTTC.